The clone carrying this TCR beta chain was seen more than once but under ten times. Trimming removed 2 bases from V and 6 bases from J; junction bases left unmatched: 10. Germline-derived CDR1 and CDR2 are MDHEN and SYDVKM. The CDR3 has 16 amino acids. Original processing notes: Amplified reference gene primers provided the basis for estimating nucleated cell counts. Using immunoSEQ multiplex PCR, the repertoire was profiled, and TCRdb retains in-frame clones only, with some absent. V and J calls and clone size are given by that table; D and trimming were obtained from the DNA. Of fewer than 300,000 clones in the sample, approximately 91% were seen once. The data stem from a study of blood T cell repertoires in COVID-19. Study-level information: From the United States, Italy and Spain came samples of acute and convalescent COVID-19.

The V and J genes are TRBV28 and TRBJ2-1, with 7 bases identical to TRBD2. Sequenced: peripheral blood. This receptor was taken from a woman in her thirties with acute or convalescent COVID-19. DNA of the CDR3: TGTGCCAGCAGTTTAGCCCGGCTAGCGGCCGTCAATGAGCAGTTCTTC. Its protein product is CASSLARLAAVNEQFF.